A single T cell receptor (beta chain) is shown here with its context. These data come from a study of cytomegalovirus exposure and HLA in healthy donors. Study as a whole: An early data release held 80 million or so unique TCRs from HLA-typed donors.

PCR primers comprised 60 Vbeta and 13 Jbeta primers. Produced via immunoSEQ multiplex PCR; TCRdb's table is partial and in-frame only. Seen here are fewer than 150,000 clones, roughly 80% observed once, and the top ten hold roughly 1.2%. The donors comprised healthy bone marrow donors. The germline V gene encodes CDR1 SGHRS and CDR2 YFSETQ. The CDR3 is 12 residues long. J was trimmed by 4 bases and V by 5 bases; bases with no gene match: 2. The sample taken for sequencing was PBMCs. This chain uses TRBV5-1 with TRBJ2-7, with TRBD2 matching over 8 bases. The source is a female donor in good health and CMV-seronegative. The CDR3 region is CASRASGYEQYF. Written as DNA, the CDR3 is TGCGCCAGCAGGGCTAGCGGGTACGAGCAGTACTTC.